This T cell receptor (beta chain) was identified during a study of blood T cell repertoires in COVID-19. Across the study: COVID-19 samples collected from the United States, Italy and Spain covered acute and convalescent phases. Sources were T cells, B-cell-depleted T cells, or PBMCs; the material itself was cDNA or gDNA.

As concerns this clone: Other DNA sequences in the same sample also yield this CDR3.

In germline, CDR1 is LNHDA, CDR2 SQIVND (reference sequence). V lost 9 bases, J lost 0 bases, and 14 bases lay in between. CDR3 length: 14 amino acids. Methods used by the authors: Amplifying reference gene primers gave estimates of nucleated cell counts. Repertoires were generated with immunoSEQ multiplex PCR, while TCRdb's copy carries only in-frame clones and drops some. The DNA gave D and trimming, while V, J and clone size come from that table. The table has around 110,000 clones, just under 85% seen once. The clonotype was recovered from a man between 65 and 80 years old with active or convalescent COVID-19. Sequenced: peripheral blood. The chain uses TRBV19 and TRBJ1-1, with D perhaps TRBD1 (6 bases). CDR3 sequence (DNA): TGTGCCAGCACTCCCGGACAGTTGAACACTGAAGCTTTCTTT. This sequence encodes CASTPGQLNTEAFF.